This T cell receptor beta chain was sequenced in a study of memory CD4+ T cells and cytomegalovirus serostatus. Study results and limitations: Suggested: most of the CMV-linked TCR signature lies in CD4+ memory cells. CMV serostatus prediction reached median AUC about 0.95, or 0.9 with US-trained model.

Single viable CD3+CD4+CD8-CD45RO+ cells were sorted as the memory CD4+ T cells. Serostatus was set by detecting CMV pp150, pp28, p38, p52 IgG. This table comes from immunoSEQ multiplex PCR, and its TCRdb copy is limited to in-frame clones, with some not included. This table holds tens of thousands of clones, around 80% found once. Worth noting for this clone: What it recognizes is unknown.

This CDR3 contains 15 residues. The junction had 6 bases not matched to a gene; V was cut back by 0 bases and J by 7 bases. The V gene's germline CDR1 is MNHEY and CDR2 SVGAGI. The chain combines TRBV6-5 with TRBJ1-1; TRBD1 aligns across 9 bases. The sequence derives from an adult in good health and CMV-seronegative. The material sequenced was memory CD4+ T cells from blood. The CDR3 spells CASSYSIGQGREAFF. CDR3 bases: TGTGCCAGCAGTTACTCAATTGGACAGGGGCGTGAAGCTTTCTTT.